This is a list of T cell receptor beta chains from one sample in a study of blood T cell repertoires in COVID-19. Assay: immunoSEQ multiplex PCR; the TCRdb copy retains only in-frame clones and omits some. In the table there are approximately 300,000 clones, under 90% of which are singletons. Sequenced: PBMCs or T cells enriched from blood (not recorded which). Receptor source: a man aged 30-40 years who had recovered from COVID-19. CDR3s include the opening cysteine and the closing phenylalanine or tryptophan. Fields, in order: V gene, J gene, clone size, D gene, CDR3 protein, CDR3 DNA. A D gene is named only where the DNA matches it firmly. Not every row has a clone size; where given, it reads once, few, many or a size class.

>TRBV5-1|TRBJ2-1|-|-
CATGPDSSIYNEQFF
TGCGCCACTGGTCCGGACTCTTCAATCTACAATGAGCAGTTCTTC
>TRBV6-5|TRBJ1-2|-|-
CASSYEGGSGYTF
TGTGCCAGCAGTTACGAGGGCGGGAGCGGCTACACCTTC
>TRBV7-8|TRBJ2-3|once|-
CASGTGRLDTQYF
TGTGCCAGCGGGACCGGGAGACTTGATACGCAGTATTTT
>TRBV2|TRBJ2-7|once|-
CASRLVGADGEQYF
TGTGCCAGCAGGTTGGTAGGGGCCGATGGCGAGCAGTACTTC
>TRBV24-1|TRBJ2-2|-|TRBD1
CATSDLRGYRTGELFF
TGTGCCACCAGTGACCTCAGGGGGTACCGAACCGGGGAGCTGTTTTTT
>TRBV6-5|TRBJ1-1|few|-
CASSYYPSPPGTEAFF
TGTGCCAGCAGTTATTACCCTAGCCCACCTGGGACTGAAGCTTTCTTT
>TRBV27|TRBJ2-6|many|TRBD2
CASRRRGGSGANVLTF
TGTGCCAGCAGGAGAAGGGGAGGGTCTGGGGCCAACGTCCTGACTTTC
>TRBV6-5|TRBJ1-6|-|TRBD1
CASSYGQGLKGSPLHF
TGTGCCAGCAGTTACGGACAGGGTCTAAAAGGTTCACCCCTCCACTTT
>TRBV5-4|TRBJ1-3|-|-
CASSLMAGSYSGNTIYF
TGTGCCAGCAGCTTGATGGCAGGCTCTTACTCTGGAAACACCATATATTTT
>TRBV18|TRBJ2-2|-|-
CASSPPTGEGTGELFF
TGTGCCAGCTCACCTCCGACAGGGGAGGGCACCGGGGAGCTGTTTTTT
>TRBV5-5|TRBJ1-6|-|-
CASSLIVGNNSPLHF
TGTGCCAGCAGCTTGATCGTCGGGAATAATTCACCCCTCCACTTT
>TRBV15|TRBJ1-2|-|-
CATSRSQGPNYGYTF
TGTGCCACCAGTCGGAGTCAGGGCCCTAACTATGGCTACACCTTC
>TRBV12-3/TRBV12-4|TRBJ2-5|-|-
CASSPPGQETQYF
TGTGCCAGCAGCCCTCCTGGCCAGGAGACCCAGTACTTC
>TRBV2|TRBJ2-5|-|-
CASIGGTPILKETQYF
TGTGCCAGCATCGGCGGGACTCCGATCCTCAAAGAGACCCAGTACTTC
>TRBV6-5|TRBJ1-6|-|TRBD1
CASRTGSWSPLHF
TGTGCCAGCAGGACAGGGTCGTGGTCACCCCTCCACTTT
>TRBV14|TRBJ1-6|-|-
CASSQLTGTWESPLHF
TGTGCCAGCAGCCAACTTACCGGGACTTGGGAATCACCCCTCCACTTT
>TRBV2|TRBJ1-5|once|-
CASSEAYNQPQHF
TGTGCCAGCAGTGAAGCCTACAATCAGCCCCAGCATTTT
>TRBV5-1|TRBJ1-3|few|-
CASSPGVSGNTIYF
TGCGCCAGCAGCCCAGGGGTCTCGGGAAACACCATATATTTT
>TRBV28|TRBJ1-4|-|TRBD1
CASIRGQGAGKLFF
TGTGCCAGCATTCGGGGACAGGGGGCAGGAAAACTGTTTTTT
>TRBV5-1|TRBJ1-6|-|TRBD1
CASSGGTGDNSPLHF
TGCGCCAGCAGCGGCGGGACAGGGGACAATTCACCCCTCCACTTT
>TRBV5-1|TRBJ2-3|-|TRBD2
CASSLLAGGLEDTQYF
TGCGCCAGCAGCTTGCTGGCGGGAGGGCTTGAAGATACGCAGTATTTT
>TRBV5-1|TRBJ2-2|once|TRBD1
CASKPRQGDAGELFF
TGCGCCAGCAAACCTAGACAGGGGGACGCCGGGGAGCTGTTTTTT
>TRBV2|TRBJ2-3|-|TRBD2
CASISLGTSRDTQYF
TGTGCCAGCATTTCCCTCGGGACTAGCCGGGATACGCAGTATTTT
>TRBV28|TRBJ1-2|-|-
CASSLGGGYGYTF
TGTGCCAGCAGCCTGGGGGGAGGCTATGGCTACACCTTC
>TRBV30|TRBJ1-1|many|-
CAWSGTVNTEAFF
TGTGCCTGGAGTGGGACAGTGAACACTGAAGCTTTCTTT
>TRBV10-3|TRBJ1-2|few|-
CAISDRWATNYGYTF
TGTGCCATCAGTGATCGGTGGGCAACTAACTATGGCTACACCTTC
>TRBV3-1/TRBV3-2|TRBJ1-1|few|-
CASYLGTEAFF
TGTGCCAGCTACCTCGGCACTGAAGCTTTCTTT
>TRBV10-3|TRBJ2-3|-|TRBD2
CAISVGGDTQYF
TGTGCCATCAGTGTGGGGGGGGATACGCAGTATTTT
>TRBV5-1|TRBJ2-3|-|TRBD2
CASSLAGLAGGTDTQYF
TGCGCCAGCAGCTTGGCCGGACTAGCGGGGGGCACAGATACGCAGTATTTT